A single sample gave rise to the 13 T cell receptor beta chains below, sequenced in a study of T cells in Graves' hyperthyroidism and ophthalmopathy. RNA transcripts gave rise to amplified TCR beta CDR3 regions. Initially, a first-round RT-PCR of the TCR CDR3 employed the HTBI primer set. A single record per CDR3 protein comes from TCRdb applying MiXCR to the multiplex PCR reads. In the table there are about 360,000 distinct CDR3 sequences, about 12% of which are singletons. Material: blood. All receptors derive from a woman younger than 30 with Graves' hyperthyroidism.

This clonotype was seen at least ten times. CDR3: CATSPADPTDYGYTF. The DNA for the CDR3 is TGTGCCACCAGTCCCGCGGACCCAACGGACTATGGCTACACCTTC. This sequence joins TRBV24-1 and TRBJ1-2; the D is unclear. The CDR3 consists of 15 residues. The V and J ends lost 6 bases and 3 bases respectively, with 16 bases between them. Germline CDR1 is KGHDR and CDR2 is SFDVKD.

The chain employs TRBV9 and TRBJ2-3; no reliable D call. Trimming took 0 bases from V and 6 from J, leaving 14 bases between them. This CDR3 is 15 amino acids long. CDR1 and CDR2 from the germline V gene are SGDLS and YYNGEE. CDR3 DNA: TGTGCCAGCAGCGTAGATTACTCCCCATCGGATACGCAGTATTTT. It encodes CASSVDYSPSDTQYF.

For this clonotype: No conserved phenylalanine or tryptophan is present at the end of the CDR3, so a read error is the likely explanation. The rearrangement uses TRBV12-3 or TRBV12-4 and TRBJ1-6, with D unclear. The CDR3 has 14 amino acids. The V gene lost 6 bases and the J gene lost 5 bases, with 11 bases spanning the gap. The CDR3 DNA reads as TGTGCCAGCAGCTCCACAGAAGATAATTCACCCCTCCACCTT. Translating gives CASSSTEDNSPLHL.

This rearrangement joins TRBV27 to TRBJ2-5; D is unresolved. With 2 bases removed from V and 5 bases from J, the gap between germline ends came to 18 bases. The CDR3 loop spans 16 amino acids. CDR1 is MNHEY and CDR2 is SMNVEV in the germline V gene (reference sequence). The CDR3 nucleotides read TGTGCCAGCAGTTTAGGCCAGGCGGCTGGTGAGGAGACCCAGTACTTC. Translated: CASSLGQAAGEETQYF.

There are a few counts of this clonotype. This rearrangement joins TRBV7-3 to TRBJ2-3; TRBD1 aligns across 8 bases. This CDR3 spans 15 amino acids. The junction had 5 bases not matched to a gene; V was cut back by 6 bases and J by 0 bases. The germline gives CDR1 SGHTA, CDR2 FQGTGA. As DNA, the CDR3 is TGTGCCAGCAGTCGGGACAGGAGTAGCACAGATACGCAGTATTTT. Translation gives CASSRDRSSTDTQYF.

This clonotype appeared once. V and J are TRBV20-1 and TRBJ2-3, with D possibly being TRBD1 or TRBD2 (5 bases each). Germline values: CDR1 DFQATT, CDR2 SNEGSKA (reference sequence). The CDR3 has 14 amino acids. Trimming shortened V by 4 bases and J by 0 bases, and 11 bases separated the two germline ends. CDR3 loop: CSATPGPSTDTQYF. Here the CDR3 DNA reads TGCAGTGCTACCCCGGGACCTAGCACAGATACGCAGTATTTT.

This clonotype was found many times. The CDR3 DNA reads as TGTGCCAGCAGTTACTCGTGGCGACGCAATGAGCAGTTCTTC. This translates into CASSYSWRRNEQFF. This chain joins TRBV6-2 or TRBV6-3 and TRBJ2-1; D remains unclear. The CDR3 sequence is 14 residues long. V was trimmed by 0 bases and J by 6 bases, leaving 9 bases between them. From germline, CDR1 is MNHEY and CDR2 SVGEGT.

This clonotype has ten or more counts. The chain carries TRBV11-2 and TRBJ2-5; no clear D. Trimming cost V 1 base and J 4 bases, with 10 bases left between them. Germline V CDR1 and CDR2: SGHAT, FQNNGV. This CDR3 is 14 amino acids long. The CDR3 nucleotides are TGTGCCAGCAGCTTAGTGTGGGGTTCAGAGACCCAGTACTTC. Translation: CASSLVWGSETQYF.

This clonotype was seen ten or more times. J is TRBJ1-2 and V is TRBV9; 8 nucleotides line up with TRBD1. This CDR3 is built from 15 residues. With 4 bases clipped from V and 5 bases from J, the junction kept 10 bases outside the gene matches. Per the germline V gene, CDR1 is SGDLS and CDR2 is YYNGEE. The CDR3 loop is CASSPGTGATYGYTF. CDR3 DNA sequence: TGTGCCAGCAGCCCGGGGACAGGAGCCACGTATGGCTACACCTTC.

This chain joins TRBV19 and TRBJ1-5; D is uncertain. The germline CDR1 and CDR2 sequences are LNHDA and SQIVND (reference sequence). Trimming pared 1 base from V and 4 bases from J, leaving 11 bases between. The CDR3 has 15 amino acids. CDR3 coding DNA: TGTGCCAGTAGTATAGGATTCCTAGCAAATCAGCCCCAGCATTTT. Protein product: CASSIGFLANQPQHF.

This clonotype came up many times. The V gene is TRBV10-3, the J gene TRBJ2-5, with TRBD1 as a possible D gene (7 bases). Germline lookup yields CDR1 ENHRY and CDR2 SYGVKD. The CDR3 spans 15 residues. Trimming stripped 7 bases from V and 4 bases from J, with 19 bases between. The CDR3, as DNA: TGTGCCATCAATGGAGGGCCTCAGGGGGGAGAGACCCAGTACTTC. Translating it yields CAINGGPQGGETQYF.

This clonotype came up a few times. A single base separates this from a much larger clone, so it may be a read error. The CDR3 reads CASSWAGTGGSYEQYF. Written as DNA, the CDR3 is TGTGCCAGCAGCTGGGCCGGGACAGGGGGTTCCTACGAGCAGTACTTC. The chain carries TRBV7-2 and TRBJ2-7, with TRBD1 matching 11 bases. Germline CDR1 reads SGHTA; CDR2 reads FQGNSA. The CDR3 runs 16 residues. After removal of 4 bases from V and 1 base from J, the junction contained 6 bases not matched to a gene.

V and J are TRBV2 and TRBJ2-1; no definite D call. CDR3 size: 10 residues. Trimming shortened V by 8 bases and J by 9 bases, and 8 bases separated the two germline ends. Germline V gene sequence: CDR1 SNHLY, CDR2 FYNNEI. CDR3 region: CASYRSEQFF. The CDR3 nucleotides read TGTGCCAGCTACCGGAGTGAGCAGTTCTTC.